The clone carrying this T cell receptor beta chain was seen ten or more times. Its target is unknown. These data originate in a study of T cells in Graves' hyperthyroidism and ophthalmopathy. General study findings and limits: From stable hyperthyroidism, ophthalmopathy was separated by a 13 V-J model.

Diagnoses were established using clinical symptoms, serum thyroxine and TRAb, thyroid ultrasound and orbital computed tomography. Amplification of TCR beta CDR3 regions used RNA as the template. The HTBI set primed first-round TCR CDR3 RT-PCR. TCRdb called the multiplex PCR reads again in MiXCR, with one record for every CDR3 protein. This table holds about 510,000 distinct CDR3 sequences, less than 15% found once. With V trimmed by 3 bases and J by 6 bases, 6 bases remained unmatched. CDR1 SEHNR and CDR2 FQNEAQ come from the germline V gene (reference sequence). There are 15 residues in the CDR3. This TCR was sampled from a woman aged 35 to 49 with Graves' hyperthyroidism. This chain joins TRBV7-9 and TRBJ2-1; TRBD1 aligns across 9 bases. The sequenced sample was blood. CDR3 sequence reads: CASSFPGTGSNEQFF. CDR3 coding DNA: TGTGCCAGCAGCTTCCCCGGGACAGGGTCCAATGAGCAGTTCTTC.